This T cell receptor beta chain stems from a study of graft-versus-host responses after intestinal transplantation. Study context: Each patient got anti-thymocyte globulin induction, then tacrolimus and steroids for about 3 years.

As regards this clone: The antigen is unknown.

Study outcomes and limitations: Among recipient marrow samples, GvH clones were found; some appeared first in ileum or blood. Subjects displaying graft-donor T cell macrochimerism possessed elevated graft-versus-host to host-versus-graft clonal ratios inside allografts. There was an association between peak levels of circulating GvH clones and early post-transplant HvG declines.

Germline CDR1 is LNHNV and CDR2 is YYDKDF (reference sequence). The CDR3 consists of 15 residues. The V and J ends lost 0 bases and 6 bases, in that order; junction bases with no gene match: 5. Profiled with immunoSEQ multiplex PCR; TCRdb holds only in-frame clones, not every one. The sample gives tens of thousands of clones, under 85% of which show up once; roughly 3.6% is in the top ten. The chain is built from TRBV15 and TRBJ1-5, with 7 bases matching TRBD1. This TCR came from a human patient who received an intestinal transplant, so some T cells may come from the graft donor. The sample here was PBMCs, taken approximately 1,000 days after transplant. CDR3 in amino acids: CATSRDLGGPQPQHF. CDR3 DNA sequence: TGTGCCACCAGCAGAGATCTAGGGGGCCCTCAGCCCCAGCATTTT. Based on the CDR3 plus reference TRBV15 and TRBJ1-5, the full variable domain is DAMVIQNPRYQVTQFGKPVTLSCSQTLNHNVMYWYQQKSSQAPKLLFHYYDKDFNNEADTPDNFQSRRPNTSFCFLDIRSPGLGDTAMYLCATSRDLGGPQPQHFGDGTRLSIL.